What follows is one T cell receptor (beta chain) and its context. Its cognate antigen is unknown. This specimen belongs to a study of PD-1 blockade in classical Hodgkin lymphoma. This CDR3 has 15 amino acids. Germline lookup yields CDR1 KGHSY and CDR2 FQNENV. Between the trimmed V and J ends, which lost 0 bases and 6 bases, there was a span of 12 bases. The study's findings and limits: Baseline TCR diversity was reportedly lower in newly diagnosed patients than in healthy donors. It was reported as lower still in relapsed/refractory patients.

Clones were sequenced by immunoSEQ multiplex PCR, and TCRdb holds only the in-frame ones, with some missing. The sample holds tens of thousands of clones; roughly nine tenths are singletons and the top ten take around 2.9%. Time point specified: cycle 4 day 1 (C4D1), after 6 weeks of nivolumab. There was relapse after autologous stem cell transplantation in every patient, and there was variation in brentuximab vedotin exposure. The chain uses TRBV16 and TRBJ1-3, with D perhaps TRBD1 (6 bases). The material sequenced was peripheral blood mononuclear cells (PBMCs), taken before the fourth cycle of nivolumab. This receptor was identified in a human donor with classical Hodgkin lymphoma. The CDR3 region is CASSQSGGRQNTIYF. The CDR3 nucleotides read TGTGCCAGCAGCCAATCAGGGGGACGGCAAAACACCATATATTTT.